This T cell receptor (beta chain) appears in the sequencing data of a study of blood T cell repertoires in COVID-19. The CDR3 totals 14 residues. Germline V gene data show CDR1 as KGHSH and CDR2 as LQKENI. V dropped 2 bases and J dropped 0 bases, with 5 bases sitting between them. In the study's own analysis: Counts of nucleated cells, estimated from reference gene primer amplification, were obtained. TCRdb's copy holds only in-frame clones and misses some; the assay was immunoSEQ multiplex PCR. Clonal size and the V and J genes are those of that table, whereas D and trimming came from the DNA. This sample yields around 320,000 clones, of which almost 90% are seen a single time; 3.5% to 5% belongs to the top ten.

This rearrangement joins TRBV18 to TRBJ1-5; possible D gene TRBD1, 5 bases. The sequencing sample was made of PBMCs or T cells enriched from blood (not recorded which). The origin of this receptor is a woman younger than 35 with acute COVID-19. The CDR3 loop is CASSPGASNQPQHF. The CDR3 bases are TGTGCCAGCTCACCAGGGGCTAGCAATCAGCCCCAGCATTTT.